A selection of T cell receptor beta chains follows, all from one sample in a study of cytomegalovirus exposure and HLA in healthy donors. Assay: immunoSEQ multiplex PCR; the TCRdb copy retains only in-frame clones and omits some. The table lists roughly 120,000 clones, 77% of them singletons. Material for sequencing was PBMCs. The receptors shown here come from a human donor in good health. Both conserved end residues are part of each CDR3.

CDR3: CATHVGGLAGKNEQYF; V: TRBV5-4; J: TRBJ2-7
CDR3: CASSQDTSADTQYF; V: TRBV7-9; J: TRBJ2-3
CDR3: CSVGSSYEQYF; V: TRBV29-1; J: TRBJ2-7
CDR3: CASSIPLGLAGVAGELFF; V: TRBV19; J: TRBJ2-2
CDR3: CASSLDGQSYEQYF; V: TRBV13; J: TRBJ2-7
CDR3: CASIPPAGDPQHF; V: TRBV19; J: TRBJ1-5
CDR3: CASRTGDRGAGYTF; V: TRBV28; J: TRBJ1-2
CDR3: CASIRVYNEQFF; V: TRBV2; J: TRBJ2-1
CDR3: CASSLKLAGALAYEQYF; V: TRBV5-4; J: TRBJ2-7
CDR3: CASSQEPQLAGGHEQFF; V: TRBV4-2; J: TRBJ2-1
CDR3: CASRMGTAYSYEQYF; V: TRBV2; J: TRBJ2-7
CDR3: CASSEYGRGGEKLFF; V: TRBV25-1; J: TRBJ1-4
CDR3: CASSHPGGSQNSQYF; V: TRBV5-1; J: TRBJ2-4
CDR3: CAIRAAEATNEKLFF; V: TRBV10-3; J: TRBJ1-4
CDR3: CSARNREGYTF; V: TRBV20-1; J: TRBJ1-2
CDR3: CASSFIAGGAYNEQFF; V: TRBV5-1; J: TRBJ2-1
CDR3: CASRTGGGYGYTF; V: TRBV27; J: TRBJ1-2
CDR3: CASSLEGRPGPGNTIYF; V: TRBV27; J: TRBJ1-3
CDR3: CASTLQGAANTEAFF; V: TRBV9; J: TRBJ1-1
CDR3: CASSLLQKNTEAFF; V: TRBV5-1; J: TRBJ1-1
CDR3: CASSGTTGLDTQYF; V: TRBV9; J: TRBJ2-3
CDR3: CASSPKLRAENTEAFF; V: TRBV7-9; J: TRBJ1-1
CDR3: CASRDGQGGTDTQYF; V: TRBV19; J: TRBJ2-3
CDR3: CASSLAGGPETQYF; V: TRBV11-2; J: TRBJ2-5
CDR3: CASSPDIWTYEQYF; V: TRBV4-1; J: TRBJ2-7
CDR3: CASYPSTSGINEQYF; V: TRBV5-1; J: NA
CDR3: CASSGLAGSYEQYF; V: TRBV5-1; J: TRBJ2-7
CDR3: CASSLDPAGDIQYF; V: TRBV5-1; J: TRBJ2-4
CDR3: CASSSITGTRNTGELFF; V: TRBV5-6; J: TRBJ2-2
CDR3: CASSRQGTEQYF; V: TRBV6-6; J: TRBJ2-7
CDR3: CAIRGSASGANVLTF; V: TRBV10-3; J: TRBJ2-6
CDR3: CASSLEIQEYQETQYF; V: TRBV5-1; J: TRBJ2-5
CDR3: CASSRDSTNYGYTF; V: TRBV5-1; J: TRBJ1-2
CDR3: CAWIPGGPGNTIYF; V: TRBV30; J: TRBJ1-3
CDR3: CASSLLWTSENEQYF; V: TRBV5-6; J: NA
CDR3: CASSFTGGDQPQHF; V: TRBV5-1; J: TRBJ1-5
CDR3: CASSRRVLNSTDTQYF; V: TRBV6-6; J: TRBJ2-3
CDR3: CASAPSTNEKLFF; V: TRBV21-1; J: TRBJ1-4
CDR3: CASSPDRPHEQYF; V: TRBV13; J: TRBJ2-7
CDR3: CASSSRSYEQYF; V: TRBV27; J: TRBJ2-7
CDR3: CSVVLREWTEAFF; V: TRBV29-1; J: TRBJ1-1
CDR3: CSVERTGTGDQETQYF; V: TRBV29-1; J: TRBJ2-5
CDR3: CASSLGTSGYNEQFF; V: TRBV28; J: TRBJ2-1
CDR3: CASSPTGQLTDTQYF; V: TRBV19; J: TRBJ2-3
CDR3: CASQGLSGEQFF; V: TRBV2; J: TRBJ2-1
CDR3: CASSGRGTNYGYTF; V: TRBV6-5; J: TRBJ1-2
CDR3: CASSPGRPQNSPLHF; V: TRBV6-5; J: TRBJ1-6
CDR3: CSSSPTYTQETQYF; V: TRBV7-9; J: TRBJ2-5
CDR3: CASSVTLDQPQHF; V: TRBV6-5; J: TRBJ1-5
CDR3: CASSPLMGRGNEQFF; V: TRBV11-2; J: TRBJ2-1
CDR3: CASSLAARDYGYTF; V: TRBV5-6; J: TRBJ1-2
CDR3: CASSSRILAGADRSTDTQYF; V: TRBV5-1; J: TRBJ2-3
CDR3: CASSYSSGRPYEQYF; V: TRBV6-5; J: TRBJ2-7
CDR3: CASSFGLSGRAIGYEQYF; V: TRBV28; J: TRBJ2-7
CDR3: CSARAEETQYF; V: TRBV20-1; J: TRBJ2-5
CDR3: CASSHHRTGNTEAFF; V: TRBV4-1; J: TRBJ1-1
CDR3: CASSPPGTLNTGELFF; V: TRBV18; J: TRBJ2-2